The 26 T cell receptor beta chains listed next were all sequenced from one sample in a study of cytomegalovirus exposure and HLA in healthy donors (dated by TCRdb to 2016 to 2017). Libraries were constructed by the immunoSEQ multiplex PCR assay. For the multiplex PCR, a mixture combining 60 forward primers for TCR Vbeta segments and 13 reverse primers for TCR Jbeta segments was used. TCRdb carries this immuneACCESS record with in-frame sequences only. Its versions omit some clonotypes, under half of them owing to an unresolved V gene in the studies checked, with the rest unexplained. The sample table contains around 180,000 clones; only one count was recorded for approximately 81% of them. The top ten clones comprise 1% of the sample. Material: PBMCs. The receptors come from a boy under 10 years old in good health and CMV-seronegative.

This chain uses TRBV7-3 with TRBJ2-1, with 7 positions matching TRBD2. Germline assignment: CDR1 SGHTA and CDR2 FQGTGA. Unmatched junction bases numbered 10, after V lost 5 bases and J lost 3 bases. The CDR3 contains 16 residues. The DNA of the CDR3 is TGTGCCAGCAGCGCTGGGTCCCGCGGGAGCTACAATGAGCAGTTCTTC. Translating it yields CASSAGSRGSYNEQFF.

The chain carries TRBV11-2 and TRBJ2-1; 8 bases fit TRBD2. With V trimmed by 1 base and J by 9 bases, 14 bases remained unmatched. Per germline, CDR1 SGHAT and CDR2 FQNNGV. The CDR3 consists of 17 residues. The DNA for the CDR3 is TGTGCCAGCAGCTTAGTGTCCAGCGGGAGTGCCAGGGGTGAGCAGTTCTTC. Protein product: CASSLVSSGSARGEQFF.

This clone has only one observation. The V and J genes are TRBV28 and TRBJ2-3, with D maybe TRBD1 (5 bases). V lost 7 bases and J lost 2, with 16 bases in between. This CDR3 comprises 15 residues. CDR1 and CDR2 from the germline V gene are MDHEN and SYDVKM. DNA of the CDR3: TGTGCCAGCACCCAAGACAGCTCGACCACAGATACGCAGTATTTT. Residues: CASTQDSSTTDTQYF.

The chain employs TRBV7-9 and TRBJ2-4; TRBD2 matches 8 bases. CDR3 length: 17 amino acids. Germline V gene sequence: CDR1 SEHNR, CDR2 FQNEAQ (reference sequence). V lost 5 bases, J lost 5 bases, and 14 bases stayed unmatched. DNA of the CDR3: TGTGCCAGCAGCCCTATAAAGACAGCGGGGGTAGAAAACATTCAGTACTTC. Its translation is CASSPIKTAGVENIQYF.

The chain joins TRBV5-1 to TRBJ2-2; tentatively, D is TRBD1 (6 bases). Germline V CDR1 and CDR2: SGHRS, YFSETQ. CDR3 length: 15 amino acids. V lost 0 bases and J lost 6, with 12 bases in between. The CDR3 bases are TGCGCCAGCAGCTTGGAAGCAGGGGTTGCCGGGGAGCTGTTTTTT. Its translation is CASSLEAGVAGELFF.

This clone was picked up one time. CDR3 loop: CASSREPGFKGDEQYF. The DNA of the CDR3 is TGTGCCAGCAGTCGCGAGCCGGGATTTAAAGGCGACGAGCAGTACTTC. The V and J genes are TRBV28 and TRBJ2-7; possible D gene TRBD2, 5 bases. Trimming removed 5 bases at V and 5 bases at J, with 22 bases between. The CDR3 has 16 residues. Looked up from germline, CDR1 is MDHEN and CDR2 is SYDVKM.

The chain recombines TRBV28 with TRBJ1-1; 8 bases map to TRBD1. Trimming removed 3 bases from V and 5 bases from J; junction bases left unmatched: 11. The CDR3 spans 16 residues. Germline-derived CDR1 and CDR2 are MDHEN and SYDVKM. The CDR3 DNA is TGTGCCAGCAGTTTCCTTACAGGGGGAATAGGAACTGAAGCTTTCTTT. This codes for CASSFLTGGIGTEAFF.

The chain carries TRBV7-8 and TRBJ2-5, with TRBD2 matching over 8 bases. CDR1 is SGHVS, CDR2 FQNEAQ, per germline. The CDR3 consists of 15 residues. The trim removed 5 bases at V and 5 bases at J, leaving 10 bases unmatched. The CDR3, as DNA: TGTGCCAGCAGCCCCTTCAATTCGGGGGGGGAGACCCAGTACTTC. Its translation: CASSPFNSGGETQYF. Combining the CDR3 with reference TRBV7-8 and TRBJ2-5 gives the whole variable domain GAGVSQSPRYKVAKRGQDVALRCDPISGHVSLFWYQQALGQGPEFLTYFQNEAQLDKSGLPSDRFFAERPEGSVSTLKIQRTQQEDSAVYLCASSPFNSGGETQYFGPGTRLLVL.

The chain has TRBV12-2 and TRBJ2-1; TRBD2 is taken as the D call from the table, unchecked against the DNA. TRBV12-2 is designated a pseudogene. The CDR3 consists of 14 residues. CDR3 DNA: TGTGCAAGTCGAGGGGCGGGAGAAGAAGGTGAGCAGTTCTTC. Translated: CASRGAGEEGEQFF.

The CDR3: CASSPRTASYEQYV. CDR3 sequence (DNA): TGTGCCAGCAGTCCCAGGACAGCCTCCTACGAGCAGTACGTC. V gene TRBV7-6 combines with J gene TRBJ2-7; possible D gene TRBD1, 6 bases. The V end was cut by 6 bases, the J end by 0 bases, with 12 bases between. The length of the CDR3 is 14 residues. The V gene's germline CDR1 is SGHVS and CDR2 FNYEAQ.

The CDR3 region has the DNA TGTGCCAGTAGTCCCTTGGGACTAGACGAGCAGTACTTC. It encodes CASSPLGLDEQYF. V and J are TRBV19 and TRBJ2-7; TRBD2 aligns across 8 bases. The trim removed 5 bases at V and 5 bases at J, leaving 5 bases unmatched. The CDR3 loop spans 13 amino acids. Germline loops: CDR1 LNHDA, CDR2 SQIVND (reference sequence).

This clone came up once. CDR3 nucleotide sequence: TGCAGCGCCAAAGGAGAGCAAGAGACCCAGTACTTC. Its protein product is CSAKGEQETQYF. This chain joins TRBV29-1 and TRBJ2-5; the D is unclear. Germline assignment: CDR1 SQVTM and CDR2 ANQGSEA. Trimming took off 7 bases at V and 2 bases at J, with 11 bases between the two ends. The CDR3 length is 12 residues.

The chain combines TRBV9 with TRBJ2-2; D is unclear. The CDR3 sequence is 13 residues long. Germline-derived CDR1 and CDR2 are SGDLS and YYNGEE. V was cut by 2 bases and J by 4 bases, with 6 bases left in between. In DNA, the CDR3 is TGTGCCAGCAGCGTCACCGGCACCGGGGAGCTGTTTTTT. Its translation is CASSVTGTGELFF.

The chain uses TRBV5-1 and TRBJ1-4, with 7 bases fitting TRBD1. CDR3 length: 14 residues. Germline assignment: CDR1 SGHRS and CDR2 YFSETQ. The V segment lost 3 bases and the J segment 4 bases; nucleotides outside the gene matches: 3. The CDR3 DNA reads TGCGCCAGCAGCTGGGACAGCTATAATGAAAAACTGTTTTTT. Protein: CASSWDSYNEKLFF.

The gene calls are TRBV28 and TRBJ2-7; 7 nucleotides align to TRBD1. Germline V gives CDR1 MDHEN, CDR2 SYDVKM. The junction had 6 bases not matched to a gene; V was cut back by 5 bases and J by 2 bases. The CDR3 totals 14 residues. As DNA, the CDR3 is TGTGCCAGCAGTCCGAAGACAGGGACCTACGAGCAGTACGTC. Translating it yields CASSPKTGTYEQYV.

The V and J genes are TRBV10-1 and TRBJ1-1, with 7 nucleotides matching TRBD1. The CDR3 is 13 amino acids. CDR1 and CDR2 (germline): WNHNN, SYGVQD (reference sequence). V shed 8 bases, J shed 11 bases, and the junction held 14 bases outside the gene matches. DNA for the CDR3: TGCGCCAGCGCCCGACAAACAGGGGAGAAGGCTTTCTTT. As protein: CASARQTGEKAFF.

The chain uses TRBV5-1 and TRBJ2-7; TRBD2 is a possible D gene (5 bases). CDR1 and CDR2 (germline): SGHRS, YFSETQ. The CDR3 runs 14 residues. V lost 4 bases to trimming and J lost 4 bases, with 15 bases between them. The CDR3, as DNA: TGCGCCAGCAGCCAGCCGGACTGGCAATACGAGCAGTACTTC. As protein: CASSQPDWQYEQYF. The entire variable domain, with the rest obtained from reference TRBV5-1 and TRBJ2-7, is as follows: KAGVTQTPRYLIKTRGQQVTLSCSPISGHRSVSWYQQTPGQGLQFLFEYFSETQRNKGNFPGRFSGRQFSNSRSEMNVSTLELGDSALYLCASSQPDWQYEQYFGPGTRLTVT.

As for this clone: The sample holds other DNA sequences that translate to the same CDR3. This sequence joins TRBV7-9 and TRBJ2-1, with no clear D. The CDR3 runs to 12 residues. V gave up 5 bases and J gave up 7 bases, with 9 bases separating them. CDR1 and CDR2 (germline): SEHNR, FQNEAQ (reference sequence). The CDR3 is CASSLTVNEQFF. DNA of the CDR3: TGTGCCAGCAGCCTGACTGTGAATGAGCAGTTCTTC.

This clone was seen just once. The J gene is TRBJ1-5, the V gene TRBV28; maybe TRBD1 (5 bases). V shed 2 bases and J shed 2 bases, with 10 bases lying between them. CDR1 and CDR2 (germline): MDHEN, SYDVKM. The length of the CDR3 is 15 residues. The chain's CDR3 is CASSLTGVRNQPQHF. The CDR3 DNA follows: TGTGCCAGCAGTTTAACGGGGGTACGCAATCAGCCCCAGCATTTT.

This CDR3 is CASSLLGVEETQYF. CDR3 DNA: TGCGCCAGCAGCTTGTTAGGGGTTGAAGAGACCCAGTACTTC. The chain employs TRBV5-1 and TRBJ2-5, with D perhaps matching TRBD1 (5 bases). Trimming left V 1 base short and J 3 bases short, with 10 bases between. CDR1 is SGHRS and CDR2 is YFSETQ in the germline V gene. The CDR3 extends over 14 amino acids.

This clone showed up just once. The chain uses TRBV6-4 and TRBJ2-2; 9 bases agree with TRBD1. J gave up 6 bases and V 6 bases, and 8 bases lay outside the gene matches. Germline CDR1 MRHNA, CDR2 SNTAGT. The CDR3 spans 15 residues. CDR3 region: CASSPGTGFAGELFF. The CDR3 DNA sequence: TGTGCCAGCAGCCCCGGGACAGGGTTTGCCGGGGAGCTGTTTTTT.

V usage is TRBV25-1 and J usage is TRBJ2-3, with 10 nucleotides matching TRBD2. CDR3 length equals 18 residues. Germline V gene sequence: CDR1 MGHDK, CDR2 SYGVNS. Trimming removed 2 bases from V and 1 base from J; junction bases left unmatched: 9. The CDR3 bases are TGTGCCAGCAGTGAACCGCCCAATCTAGCGGGGGGCACAGATACGCAGTATTTT. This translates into CASSEPPNLAGGTDTQYF.

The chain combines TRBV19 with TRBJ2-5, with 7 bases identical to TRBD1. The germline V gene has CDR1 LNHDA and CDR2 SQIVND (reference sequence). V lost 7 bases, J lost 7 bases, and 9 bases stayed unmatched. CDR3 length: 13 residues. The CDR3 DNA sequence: TGTGCCAGTACCATGGGCAGGGGGAGGACCCAGTACTTC. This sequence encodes CASTMGRGRTQYF.

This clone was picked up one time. This CDR3 is CASSRNRVTTYEQYF. The CDR3 DNA is TGTGCCAGCAGCCGGAACAGGGTTACGACCTACGAGCAGTACTTC. The V call is TRBV7-8, the J call TRBJ2-7; D is perhaps TRBD1 (6 bases). The V end was cut by 5 bases, the J end by 2 bases, with 16 bases between. CDR3 length: 15 amino acids. CDR1 and CDR2 from the germline V gene are SGHVS and FQNEAQ.

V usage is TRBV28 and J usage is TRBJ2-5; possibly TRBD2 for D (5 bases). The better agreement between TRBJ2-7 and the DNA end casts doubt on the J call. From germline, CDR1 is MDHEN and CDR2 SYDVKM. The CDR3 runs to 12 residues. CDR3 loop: CASRGRDYEQYF. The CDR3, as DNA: TGTGCCAGCAGGGGCCGGGATTACGAGCAGTACTTC.

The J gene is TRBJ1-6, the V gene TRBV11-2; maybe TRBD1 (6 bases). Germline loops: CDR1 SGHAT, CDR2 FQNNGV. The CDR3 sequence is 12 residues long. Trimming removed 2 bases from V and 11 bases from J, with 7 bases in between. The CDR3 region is CASSLPGAPLHF. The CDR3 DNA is TGTGCCAGCAGCTTACCAGGGGCACCCCTCCACTTT.